Sequencing of this TCR beta chain was carried out in a study of T cell clusters in autoimmune cytopenias. Each sample's input was about 250 ng genomic DNA, about 38,000 genome equivalents. CDR3 length: 14 amino acids. Germline V gene lookup returns CDR1 MRHNA and CDR2 SNTAGT. TRB rearrangements were amplified by touch-down multiplex PCR with mixed TRB-A/B primers. No DNA is given; TCRdb re-called the multiplex PCR reads and lists each CDR3 protein once. Its clone listing holds 1,500 to 2,000 distinct CDR3 sequences. Sequences were obtained from peripheral blood. This TCR was sampled from a human donor with an autoimmune cytopenia or autoimmune hepatitis (not recorded which). The chain joins TRBV6-4 to TRBJ2-2; TCRdb's D call of TRBD1 is untestable without DNA. The CDR3 spells CASSDARDTGELFF.